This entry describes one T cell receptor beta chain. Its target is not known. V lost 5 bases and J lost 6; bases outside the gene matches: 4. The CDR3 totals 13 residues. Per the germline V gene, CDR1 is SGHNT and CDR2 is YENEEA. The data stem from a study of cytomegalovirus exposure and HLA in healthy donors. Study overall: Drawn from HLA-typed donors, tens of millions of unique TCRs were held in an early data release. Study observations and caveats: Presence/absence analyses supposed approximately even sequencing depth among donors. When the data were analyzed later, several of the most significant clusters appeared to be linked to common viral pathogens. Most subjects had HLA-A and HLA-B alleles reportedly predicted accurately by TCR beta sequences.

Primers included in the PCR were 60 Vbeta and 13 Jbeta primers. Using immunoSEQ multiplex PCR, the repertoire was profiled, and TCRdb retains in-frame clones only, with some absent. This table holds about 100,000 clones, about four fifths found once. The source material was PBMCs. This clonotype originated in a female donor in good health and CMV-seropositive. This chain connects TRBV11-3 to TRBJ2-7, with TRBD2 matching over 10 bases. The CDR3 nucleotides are TGTGCCAGCAGCCCCCAGCGGGAGGGCGAGCAGTACTTC. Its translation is CASSPQREGEQYF.